This T cell receptor (beta chain) was retrieved from a study of blood T cell repertoires in COVID-19. Across the study: Collection of acute and convalescent COVID-19 samples took place in the United States, Italy and Spain.

In the authors' methods: Nucleated cell number was recorded as an estimate derived from reference gene primer amplification. Profiling relied on immunoSEQ multiplex PCR, and the TCRdb table lists in-frame clones only, not all of them. That table is the source of V, J and clone size, and D and trimming were worked out from the DNA. Among over 100,000 clones listed, around 83% were seen once. CDR1 is SEHNR, CDR2 FQNEAQ, per germline (reference sequence). Trimming at V came to 1 base and at J to 6 bases, leaving 6 bases not matched to a gene. This CDR3 has 15 amino acids. Specimen: peripheral blood. The TCR sequence derives from a woman of 80 years or more with active or convalescent COVID-19. The genes are TRBV7-9 and TRBJ2-7; 10 bases are shared with TRBD2. The CDR3 loop reads CASSLGLAGPIEQYF. Here the CDR3 DNA reads TGTGCCAGCAGCTTAGGACTAGCGGGCCCCATCGAGCAGTACTTC. The variable domain in full, with the rest retrieved from reference TRBV7-9 and TRBJ2-7, is DTGVSQNPRHKITKRGQNVTFRCDPISEHNRLYWYRQTLGQGPEFLTYFQNEAQLEKSRLLSDRFSAERPKGSFSTLEIQRTEQGDSAMYLCASSLGLAGPIEQYFGPGTRLTVT.